The clone carrying this T cell receptor (beta chain) was seen repeatedly, ten times or more. Its specificity is unknown. Attachment of unique molecular identifiers was made to individual cDNA molecules. TCRdb recomputed calls from the 5' RACE reads with MiXCR, one row per CDR3 protein. This sample has over 30,000 distinct CDR3 sequences; 5% to 5.5% occur once, and the top ten carry approximately 5.7%. This entry belongs to a study of early T cells in non-severe SARS-CoV-2 infection. Study context: Chains were not paired, and sequencing was done on bulk RNA from unsorted whole blood. Whole-study results and caveats: Clonotype matching in VDJdb favored anti-spike CD8 responses and did not capture private and CD4 specificities.

This TCR came from an adult who was a healthcare worker with PCR-confirmed SARS-CoV-2 infection or an uninfected control (not recorded which). Material: whole blood, obtained at baseline.

As DNA, the CDR3 is TGTGCCAGCAGCCAAGATCGATTCGGTACGCAGTATTTT. As protein: CASSQDRFGTQYF. The chain has TRBV3-1 and TRBJ2-3; D is undetermined. The CDR3 spans 13 residues. Trimming stripped 0 bases from V and 8 bases from J, with 9 bases between. Germline values: CDR1 LGHDT, CDR2 YNNKEL (reference sequence).